These 25 T cell receptor beta chains came from one sample sequenced in a study of PD-1 blockade in classical Hodgkin lymphoma. This table comes from immunoSEQ multiplex PCR, and its TCRdb copy is limited to in-frame clones, with some not included. Of approximately 29,000 clones detected, 80% appear once; the ten largest clones hold roughly 17%. This sample's time point: cycle 4 day 1 (C4D1), after more than five weeks of nivolumab. Every patient had relapsed following autologous stem cell transplantation, and cohorts differed in brentuximab vedotin exposure. This specimen was peripheral blood mononuclear cells (PBMCs), taken before the fourth cycle of nivolumab. The receptor source for this set is a human donor with classical Hodgkin lymphoma.

V is TRBV2 and J is TRBJ1-5, with D unresolved. CDR3 length: 15 residues. V shed 4 bases and J shed 4 bases, with 14 bases lying between them. CDR1 SNHLY and CDR2 FYNNEI come from the germline V gene. The CDR3 here is CASSGLGTENQPQHF. For the CDR3, the DNA is TGTGCCAGCAGTGGATTGGGTACCGAGAATCAGCCCCAGCATTTT.

This clone was observed once. This rearrangement joins TRBV2 to TRBJ1-5; D may be TRBD1 (6 bases). V shed 1 base and J shed 2 bases, with 12 bases lying between them. The germline CDR1 and CDR2 sequences are SNHLY and FYNNEI. This CDR3 region has 16 residues. CDR3 region: CASSEGTAGGNQPQHF. DNA for the CDR3: TGTGCCAGCAGTGAAGGCACGGCAGGGGGCAATCAGCCCCAGCATTTT.

The CDR3 sequence is CASSPRTGDYEQYF. The CDR3 DNA sequence: TGTGCCAGCTCACCGAGGACAGGAGATTACGAGCAGTACTTC. The chain joins TRBV18 to TRBJ2-7, with TRBD1 matching over 7 bases. Germline V lookup: CDR1 KGHSH, CDR2 LQKENI. The CDR3 is 14 residues long. V shed 3 bases and J 4 bases; nucleotides not matched to a gene: 6.

The count of this clone is one. The chain recombines TRBV2 with TRBJ2-6; D perhaps matches TRBD1 (7 bases). CDR3 length equals 16 residues. CDR1 and CDR2 (germline): SNHLY, FYNNEI. V was clipped by 5 bases and J by 1 base, with 12 bases between them. CDR3 protein: CASSIRGRSGANVLTF. The DNA of the CDR3 is TGTGCCAGCAGTATCAGGGGGAGGTCTGGGGCCAACGTCCTGACTTTC. Full variable domain (remainder filled in from reference TRBV2 and TRBJ2-6): EPEVTQTPSHQVTQMGQEVILRCVPISNHLYFYWYRQILGQKVEFLVSFYNNEISEKSEIFDDQFSVERPDGSNFTLKIRSTKLEDSAMYFCASSIRGRSGANVLTFGAGSRLTVL.

The chain links TRBV30 to TRBJ1-1; D gene unclear. The length of the CDR3 is 15 residues. Germline assignment: CDR1 GTSNPN and CDR2 SVGIG (reference sequence). Trimming left V 2 bases short and J 0 bases short, with 13 bases between. The CDR3 coding sequence is TGTGCCTGGAGTCGCCTCCGGGGAGTGAACACTGAAGCTTTCTTT. This gives the protein CAWSRLRGVNTEAFF.

This clone is labeled as medium-sized. J is TRBJ2-2 and V is TRBV28; 7 bases match TRBD1. Germline assignment: CDR1 MDHEN and CDR2 SYDVKM. This CDR3 is built from 14 residues. The trim removed 5 bases at V and 5 bases at J, leaving 5 bases unmatched. Here the CDR3 DNA reads TGTGCCAGCAGTCCTACAGGGGTGACCGGGGAGCTGTTTTTT. Its translation: CASSPTGVTGELFF.

The chain combines TRBV28 with TRBJ2-7; the D gene could be TRBD1 or TRBD2 (7 bases each). This CDR3 has 13 amino acids. In germline, CDR1 is MDHEN, CDR2 SYDVKM. The V end was cut by 8 bases, the J end by 2 bases, with 13 bases between. The CDR3 bases are TGTGCCAGCCTCAGGGGGGGTACCTACGAGCAGTACTTC. Translating gives CASLRGGTYEQYF.

The chain recombines TRBV19 with TRBJ2-6; no reliable D call. CDR1 is LNHDA and CDR2 is SQIVND in the germline V gene (reference sequence). The CDR3 consists of 15 residues. The V end lost 2 bases, the J end lost 2 bases, and 7 bases lay between the germline ends. The CDR3 here is CASSIRGPGANVLTF. In nucleotides, the CDR3 is TGTGCCAGTAGTATACGCGGTCCTGGGGCCAACGTCCTGACTTTC.

This rearrangement joins TRBV28 to TRBJ1-4; D unresolved. Germline V gene sequence: CDR1 MDHEN, CDR2 SYDVKM. CDR3 length: 15 amino acids. The ends were cut back, 1 base at V and 5 bases at J, with 11 bases in the middle. The CDR3 loop reads CASSLSAGGNEKLFF. Here the CDR3 DNA reads TGTGCCAGCAGTTTATCGGCCGGAGGCAATGAAAAACTGTTTTTT.

The chain recombines TRBV25-1 with TRBJ2-3; D is uncertain. CDR3 length equals 14 residues. V was shortened by 4 bases and J by 1 base, with 9 bases between the two germline ends. Germline V gives CDR1 MGHDK, CDR2 SYGVNS. As DNA, the CDR3 is TGTGCCAGCAGTGGACGGCAACGCACAGATACGCAGTATTTT. Its protein is CASSGRQRTDTQYF.

J is TRBJ2-5 and V is TRBV5-1, with D perhaps TRBD2 (7 bases). The germline CDR1 and CDR2 sequences are SGHRS and YFSETQ. CDR3 length equals 18 residues. Trimming took off 0 bases at V and 4 bases at J, with 22 bases between the two ends. CDR3 bases: TGCGCCAGCAGCTTGGCAGGGGCCCCTATAGCGGGTCTAGAGACCCAGTACTTC. It is translated as CASSLAGAPIAGLETQYF. The variable domain in full, completed from reference TRBV5-1 and TRBJ2-5, reads KAGVTQTPRYLIKTRGQQVTLSCSPISGHRSVSWYQQTPGQGLQFLFEYFSETQRNKGNFPGRFSGRQFSNSRSEMNVSTLELGDSALYLCASSLAGAPIAGLETQYFGPGTRLLVL.

The genes are TRBV11-1 and TRBJ2-1, with D maybe TRBD1 (5 bases). Germline V gene lookup returns CDR1 SGHAT and CDR2 FQDESV (reference sequence). The V gene lost 3 bases and the J gene lost 6 bases, with 9 bases spanning the gap. The CDR3 has 13 amino acids. CDR3 bases: TGTGCCAGCAGCTTGGGCAGGGTCAATGAGCAGTTCTTC. Encoded protein: CASSLGRVNEQFF.

V is TRBV19 and J is TRBJ1-1; 11 positions match TRBD1. V lost 3 bases, J lost 4 bases, and 4 bases stayed unmatched. The V gene's germline CDR1 is LNHDA and CDR2 SQIVND (reference sequence). The CDR3 is made up of 15 amino acids. CDR3 protein: CASSIMGTGGTEAFF. DNA for the CDR3: TGTGCCAGTAGTATTATGGGGACAGGGGGCACTGAAGCTTTCTTT.

This clone showed up just a few times. The chain uses TRBV7-2 and TRBJ2-1; no definite D call. The CDR3 runs to 15 residues. V shed 2 bases and J shed 0 bases, with 8 bases lying between them. Germline-derived CDR1 and CDR2 are SGHTA and FQGNSA. The CDR3 protein is CASSLLATSYNEQFF. CDR3 nucleotide sequence: TGTGCCAGCAGCTTACTTGCTACCTCCTACAATGAGCAGTTCTTC. The full variable domain, rest sourced from reference TRBV7-2 and TRBJ2-1, is GAGVSQSPSNKVTEKGKDVELRCDPISGHTALYWYRQSLGQGLEFLIYFQGNSAPDKSGLPSDRFSAERTGGSVSTLTIQRTQQEDSAVYLCASSLLATSYNEQFFGPGTRLTVL.

The rearrangement uses TRBV2 and TRBJ2-5, with 9 bases that match TRBD1. V trimming: 6 bases; J trimming: 2 bases; junction bases outside the gene matches: 4. CDR1 SNHLY and CDR2 FYNNEI come from the germline V gene. The CDR3 is 14 amino acids. The CDR3 nucleotides read TGTGCCAGCAGCGGACAGGGGTTACAAGAGACCCAGTACTTC. This codes for CASSGQGLQETQYF.

V is TRBV6-6 and J is TRBJ2-7, with 7 bases that match TRBD2. The CDR3 has 13 residues. From germline, CDR1 is MNHNY and CDR2 SVGAGI (reference sequence). V lost 3 bases to trimming and J lost 6 bases; unmatched junction nucleotides: 5. CDR3 nucleotide sequence: TGTGCCAGCAGTTATCTGTGGGGGGGCGAGCAGTACTTC. It translates to CASSYLWGGEQYF.

The V call is TRBV5-4, the J call TRBJ2-1, with 10 bases fitting TRBD2. This CDR3 has 15 amino acids. Germline CDR1 reads SGHNT; CDR2 reads YYREEE (reference sequence). The trim removed 5 bases at V and 5 bases at J, leaving 7 bases unmatched. In nucleotides, the CDR3 is TGTGCCAGCAGGAACGGACTAGCGGAGGACAATGAGCAGTTCTTC. Protein: CASRNGLAEDNEQFF.

This chain links TRBV6-1 with TRBJ1-3; D gene uncertain. V lost 0 bases to trimming and J lost 4 bases, with 7 bases between them. There are 14 residues in the CDR3. CDR1 and CDR2 from the germline V gene are MNHNS and SASEGT. This chain's CDR3 is CASSEASGGNTIYF. Written as DNA, the CDR3 is TGTGCCAGCAGTGAAGCCTCGGGAGGAAACACCATATATTTT.

V is TRBV30 and J is TRBJ1-1; no firm D call. The CDR3 spans 13 residues. Germline loops: CDR1 GTSNPN, CDR2 SVGIG (reference sequence). Trimming shortened V by 4 bases and J by 0 bases, and 9 bases separated the two germline ends. The CDR3 DNA is TGTGCCTGGATACAGCCTATGAACACTGAAGCTTTCTTT. As protein: CAWIQPMNTEAFF.

Written as DNA, the CDR3 is TGTGCCAGCAGTCGGACAGGACCCTCTGGAAACACCATATATTTT. Translation: CASSRTGPSGNTIYF. The chain couples TRBV2 to TRBJ1-3; TRBD1 agrees at 7 bases. Germline trimming cut 5 bases from V and 0 bases from J; bases unmatched to any gene: 4. This CDR3 comprises 15 residues. The germline CDR1 and CDR2 sequences are SNHLY and FYNNEI.

This clone was counted only a few times. This sequence joins TRBV30 and TRBJ2-7, with D unclear. Trimming pared 2 bases from V and 3 bases from J, leaving 8 bases between. Germline V CDR1 and CDR2: GTSNPN, SVGIG (reference sequence). CDR3 size: 12 residues. The CDR3 here is CAWSPDRYEQYF. The CDR3 DNA sequence: TGTGCCTGGAGTCCGGACCGCTACGAGCAGTACTTC.

This clone is a singleton in its sample. This chain links TRBV10-2 with TRBJ2-1; TRBD2 matches 13 bases. This CDR3 is 14 amino acids long. Germline-derived CDR1 and CDR2 are WSHSY and SAAADI. The V and J ends lost 3 bases and 10 bases, in that order; junction bases with no gene match: 3. The CDR3 is CASSELAGGGEQFF. CDR3 nucleotide sequence: TGCGCCAGCAGTGAACTAGCGGGAGGGGGGGAGCAGTTCTTC.

The rearrangement uses TRBV30 and TRBJ1-5, with unresolved D. The ends were cut back, 1 base at V and 6 bases at J, with 10 bases in the middle. This CDR3 is built from 13 residues. Germline CDR1 is GTSNPN and CDR2 is SVGIG (reference sequence). CDR3 in amino acids: CAWSDEGIQPQHF. CDR3 nucleotide sequence: TGTGCCTGGAGTGACGAAGGGATTCAGCCCCAGCATTTT.

The chain uses TRBV5-1 and TRBJ2-1; D gene ambiguous. CDR1 and CDR2 from the germline V gene are SGHRS and YFSETQ. The CDR3 loop spans 14 amino acids. V lost 1 base and J lost 4, with 9 bases in between. The CDR3 is CASSLRQTYNEQFF. CDR3 sequence (DNA): TGCGCCAGCAGCTTGCGTCAAACATACAATGAGCAGTTCTTC.

The chain employs TRBV6-1 and TRBJ2-7, with a possible D match to TRBD2 (6 bases). The CDR3 extends over 14 amino acids. Germline-derived CDR1 and CDR2 are MNHNS and SASEGT. Trimming took 1 base from V and 3 from J, leaving 10 bases between them. CDR3 coding DNA: TGTGCCAGCAGTGAAGGGAGGGCTTACTACGAGCAGTACTTC. It codes for CASSEGRAYYEQYF.